This T cell receptor (beta chain) stems from a study of T cells after yellow fever vaccination. Study-level findings and limits: Booster samples showed a return of most primary-vaccination clones (under 97% CD4, approximately 88% CD8). It was a weaker secondary response, yet one that peaked faster, at day 5 versus 15.

This clonotype appeared many times. Its antigen remains unidentified. By 5'RACE template switching, TCR cDNA was produced, with a universal primer site and UMIs added in the process. TCRdb independently ran MiXCR on the 5' RACE reads; one entry per CDR3 protein. The sample lists about 160,000 distinct CDR3 sequences; about a tenth were seen once. J gave up 3 bases and V 5 bases, and 7 bases lay outside the gene matches. The length of the CDR3 is 14 residues. The source is a young man who received the YFV17D yellow fever vaccine. The sequences come from CD8+ T cells sorted from PBMCs, collected 45 days after the yellow fever booster vaccination. The chain is built from TRBV12-3 or TRBV12-4 and TRBJ2-7; TRBD1 agrees at 7 bases. In nucleotides, the CDR3 is TGTGCCAGCAGTCGGGGACAGACCGTCTACGAGCAGTACGTC. As protein: CASSRGQTVYEQYV.